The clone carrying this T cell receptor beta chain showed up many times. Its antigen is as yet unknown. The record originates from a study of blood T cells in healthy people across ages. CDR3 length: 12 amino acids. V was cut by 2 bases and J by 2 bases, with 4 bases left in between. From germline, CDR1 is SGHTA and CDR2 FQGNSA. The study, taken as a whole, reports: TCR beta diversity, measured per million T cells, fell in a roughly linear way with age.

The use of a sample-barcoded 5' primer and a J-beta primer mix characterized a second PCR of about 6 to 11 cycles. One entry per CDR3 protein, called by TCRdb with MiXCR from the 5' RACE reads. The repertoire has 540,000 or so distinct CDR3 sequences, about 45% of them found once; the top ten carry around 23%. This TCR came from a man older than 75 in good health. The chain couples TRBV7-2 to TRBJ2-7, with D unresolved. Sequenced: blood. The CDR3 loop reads CASSLNPYEQYF. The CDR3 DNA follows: TGTGCCAGCAGCTTAAATCCCTACGAGCAGTACTTC.